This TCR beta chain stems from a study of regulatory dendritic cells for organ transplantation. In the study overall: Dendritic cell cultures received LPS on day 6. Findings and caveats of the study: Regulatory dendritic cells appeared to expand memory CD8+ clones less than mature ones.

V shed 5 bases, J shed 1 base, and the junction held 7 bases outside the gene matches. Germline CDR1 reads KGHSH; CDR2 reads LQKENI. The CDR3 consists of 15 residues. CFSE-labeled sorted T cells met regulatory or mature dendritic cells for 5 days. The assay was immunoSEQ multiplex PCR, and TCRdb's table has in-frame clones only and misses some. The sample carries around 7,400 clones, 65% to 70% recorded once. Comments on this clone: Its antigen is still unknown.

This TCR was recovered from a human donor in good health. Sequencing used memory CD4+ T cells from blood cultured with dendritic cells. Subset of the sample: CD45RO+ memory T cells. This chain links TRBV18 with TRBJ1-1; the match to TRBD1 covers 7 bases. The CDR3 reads CASSFKTGTNTEAFF. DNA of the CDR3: TGTGCCAGCTCATTCAAGACAGGGACGAACACTGAAGCTTTCTTT.